The rows below give T cell receptor beta chains drawn from one sample of a study of blood T cell repertoires in COVID-19. TCRdb's copy holds only in-frame clones and misses some; the assay was immunoSEQ multiplex PCR. The data contain about 80,000 clones, about four fifths of them singletons. Sequences were obtained from peripheral blood. All receptors come from a human donor in a cohort sampled during active COVID-19. The CDR3 runs from the conserved cysteine through the conserved F or W. D genes are given only for firm matches. Clone size is not always given. Where it is, it says once, few, many or a class for expanded clones.

>TRBD1|once|TRBJ2-3|TRBV9|19
CASSVAPWNPTGGRDTQYF
TGTGCCAGCAGCGTAGCTCCCTGGAATCCAACAGGGGGCAGAGATACGCAGTATTTT
>NA|NA|TRBJ2-3|TRBV2|13
CATSVGVLGTQYF
TGTGCCACCTCCGTGGGCGTCCTCGGTACGCAGTATTTT
>NA|few|TRBJ2-1|TRBV28|14
CASSFTDRINEQFF
TGTGCCAGCAGTTTTACCGACAGAATCAATGAGCAGTTCTTC
>NA|NA|TRBJ2-5|TRBV19|14
CASLQGAGRETQYF
TGTGCCAGCCTCCAAGGGGCCGGCCGGGAGACCCAGTACTTC
>TRBD1|NA|TRBJ2-7|TRBV9|14
CASSVEGGLYEQYF
TGTGCCAGCAGCGTAGAAGGGGGCCTCTACGAGCAGTACTTC
>TRBD1|NA|TRBJ1-1|TRBV2|14
CASSLTGANTEAFF
TGTGCCAGCAGCCTGACAGGGGCGAACACTGAAGCTTTCTTT
>NA|few|TRBJ1-6|TRBV7-9|16
CASSKHRDDNNSPLHF
TGTGCCAGCAGCAAACACAGGGATGATAATAATTCACCCCTCCACTTT
>NA|NA|TRBJ1-5|TRBV27|14
CASSPGLHNQPQHF
TGTGCCAGCAGTCCGGGACTGCACAATCAGCCCCAGCATTTT
>TRBD1|NA|TRBJ2-3|TRBV5-1|15
CASSVGQGGGDTQYF
TGCGCCAGCAGCGTGGGACAGGGGGGAGGAGATACGCAGTATTTT
>TRBD2|NA|TRBJ2-4|TRBV5-1|18
CASSLTQLAGLAKNIQYF
TGCGCCAGCAGCTTGACCCAACTAGCGGGCCTAGCCAAAAACATTCAGTACTTC
>NA|NA|TRBJ1-6|TRBV19|14
CASTPPGENSPLHF
TGTGCCAGTACCCCCCCCGGGGAAAATTCACCCCTCCACTTT
>TRBD1|NA|TRBJ2-5|TRBV28|16
CASSLAGTGGQETQYF
TGTGCCAGCAGTTTGGCCGGGACAGGGGGCCAAGAGACCCAGTACTTC
>NA|NA|TRBJ1-2|TRBV9|16
CASSVGRGQIGYGYTF
TGTGCCAGCAGCGTAGGCAGGGGTCAAATAGGCTATGGCTACACCTTC
>TRBD2|once|TRBJ2-7|TRBV3-1/TRBV3-2|15
CASTTSGGAFYEQYF
TGTGCCAGCACCACCAGCGGGGGGGCTTTTTACGAGCAGTACTTC
>NA|NA|TRBJ2-3|TRBV9|18
CASSVGPGGLRKSDTQYF
TGTGCCAGCAGCGTTGGACCGGGGGGCCTCCGGAAGTCCGATACGCAGTATTTT
>NA|NA|TRBJ1-3|TRBV4-1|17
CASSQTGLSNSGNTIYF
TGCGCCAGCAGCCAAACAGGGCTTAGCAACTCTGGAAACACCATATATTTT
>TRBD1|few|TRBJ2-5|TRBV7-3|13
CASSPRQGYTQYF
TGTGCCAGCAGCCCTCGACAGGGATACACCCAGTACTTC
>NA|NA|TRBJ2-3|TRBV7-2|16
CASSLPPAVPTDTQYF
TGTGCCAGCAGCTTACCCCCGGCGGTGCCCACAGATACGCAGTATTTT
>NA|NA|TRBJ2-2|TRBV19|12
CASSPQAGELFF
TGTGCCAGTAGTCCGCAGGCCGGGGAGCTGTTTTTT
>NA|NA|TRBJ1-1|TRBV15|13
CATSRDTGIEAFF
TGTGCCACCAGCAGAGATACAGGAATTGAGGCTTTCTTT
>TRBD1|NA|TRBJ1-2|TRBV5-6|16
CASRPVRDRFNYGYTF
TGTGCCAGCAGACCTGTCCGGGACAGATTTAACTATGGCTACACCTTC
>TRBD1|NA|TRBJ2-3|TRBV6-1|17
CASSAEGQTTSTDTQYF
TGTGCCAGCAGTGCCGAGGGACAGACCACTAGCACAGATACGCAGTATTTT
>NA|NA|TRBJ2-7|TRBV10-2|12
CASSGPGYEQYF
TGCGCCAGCAGTGGACCAGGGTACGAGCAGTACTTC
>TRBD2|NA|TRBJ2-1|TRBV3-1/TRBV3-2|14
CASSQRAGGNEQFF
TGTGCCAGCAGCCAAAGAGCGGGGGGAAATGAGCAGTTCTTC
>TRBD1|NA|TRBJ2-7|TRBV5-4|14
CASSLGGQVYEQYF
TGTGCCAGCAGCTTGGGGGGACAGGTCTACGAGCAGTACTTC
>TRBD1|NA|TRBJ2-3|TRBV7-3|16
CASSPLTGGSTDTQYF
TGTGCCAGCAGCCCTCTGACAGGGGGCTCTACAGATACGCAGTATTTT
>NA|NA|TRBJ2-1|TRBV7-2|18
CASSRWERSGMPLNEQFF
TGTGCCAGCAGCCGCTGGGAACGGTCAGGGATGCCCTTGAATGAGCAGTTCTTC
>TRBD2|many|TRBJ2-1|TRBV27|16
CASRIGSGGAHNEQFF
TGTGCCAGCAGAATTGGTAGCGGGGGGGCCCACAATGAGCAGTTCTTC
>TRBD1|NA|TRBJ1-3|TRBV3-1/TRBV3-2|18
CASSQEPPISGGGNTIYF
TGTGCCAGCAGCCAAGAACCCCCCATCTCAGGGGGAGGAAACACCATATATTTT
>TRBD2|once|TRBJ2-7|TRBV5-6|15
CASSFMGLAVYEQYF
TGTGCCAGCAGCTTCATGGGACTAGCGGTCTACGAGCAGTACTTC
>NA|NA|TRBJ2-5|TRBV5-1|14
CASSLAVFQETQYF
TGCGCCAGCAGCTTGGCGGTATTCCAAGAGACCCAGTACTTC
>NA|NA|TRBJ1-2|TRBV28|15
CASSRQRRGGYGYTF
TGTGCCAGCAGCAGACAACGACGAGGCGGGTATGGCTACACCTTC
>NA|NA|TRBJ1-2|TRBV28|13
CASSRTANYGYTF
TGTGCCAGCAGTCGAACAGCCAACTATGGCTACACCTTC
>NA|NA|TRBJ1-1|TRBV7-2|14
CASSLRHMNTEAFF
TGTGCCAGCAGCCTAAGACACATGAACACTGAAGCTTTCTTT
>NA|NA|TRBJ2-7|TRBV20-1|11
CSASPEAEQYF
TGCAGTGCTTCGCCGGAGGCCGAGCAGTACTTC
>TRBD1|NA|TRBJ2-5|TRBV5-1|15
CASSLGDRVTETQYF
TGCGCCAGCAGCTTGGGGGACAGGGTCACAGAGACCCAGTACTTC